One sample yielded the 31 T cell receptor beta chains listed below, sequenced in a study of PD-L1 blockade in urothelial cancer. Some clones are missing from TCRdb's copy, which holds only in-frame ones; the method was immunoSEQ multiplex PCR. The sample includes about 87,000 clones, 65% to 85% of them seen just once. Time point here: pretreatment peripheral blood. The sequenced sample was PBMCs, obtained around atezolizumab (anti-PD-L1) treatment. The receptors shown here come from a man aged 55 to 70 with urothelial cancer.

The CDR3 here is CASSYSTQGNQPQHF. CDR3 coding DNA: TGTGCCAGCAGTTACTCGACCCAGGGCAATCAGCCCCAGCATTTT. The chain employs TRBV6-5 and TRBJ1-5; D ambiguous. V was trimmed by 0 bases and J by 2 bases, leaving 8 bases between them. The germline CDR1 and CDR2 sequences are MNHEY and SVGAGI. This CDR3 region has 15 residues.

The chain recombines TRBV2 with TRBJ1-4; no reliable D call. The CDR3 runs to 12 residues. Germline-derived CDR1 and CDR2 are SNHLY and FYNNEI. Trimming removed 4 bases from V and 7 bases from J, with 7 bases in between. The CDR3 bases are TGTGCCAGCAGTGTTCGGGTTGAAAAACTGTTTTTT. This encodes CASSVRVEKLFF.

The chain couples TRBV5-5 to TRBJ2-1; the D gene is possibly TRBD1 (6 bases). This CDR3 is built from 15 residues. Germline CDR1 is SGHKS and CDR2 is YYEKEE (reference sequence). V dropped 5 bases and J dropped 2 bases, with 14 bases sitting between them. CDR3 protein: CASSSRGGTYNEQFF. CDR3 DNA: TGTGCCAGCAGTTCGAGAGGGGGTACCTACAATGAGCAGTTCTTC.

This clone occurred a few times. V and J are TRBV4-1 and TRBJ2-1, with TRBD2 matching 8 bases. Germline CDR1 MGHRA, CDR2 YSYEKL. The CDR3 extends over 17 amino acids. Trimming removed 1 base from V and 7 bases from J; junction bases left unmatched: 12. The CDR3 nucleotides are TGCGCCAGCAGCCAAGCCTTTATGGGCGGGAGGCGGAATGAGCAGTTCTTC. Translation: CASSQAFMGGRRNEQFF.

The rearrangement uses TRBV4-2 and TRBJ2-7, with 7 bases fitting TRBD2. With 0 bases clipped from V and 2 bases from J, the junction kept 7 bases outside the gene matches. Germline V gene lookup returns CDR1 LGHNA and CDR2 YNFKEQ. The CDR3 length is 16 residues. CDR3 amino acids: CASSQERASGAYEQYF. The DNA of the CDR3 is TGTGCCAGCAGCCAAGAAAGGGCTAGCGGAGCCTACGAGCAGTACTTC.

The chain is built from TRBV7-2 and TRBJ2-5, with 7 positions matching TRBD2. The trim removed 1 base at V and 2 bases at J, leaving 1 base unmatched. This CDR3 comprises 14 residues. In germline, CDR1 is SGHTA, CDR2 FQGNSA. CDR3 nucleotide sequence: TGTGCCAGCAGCTTAGTTAGCGGGCAAGAGACCCAGTACTTC. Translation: CASSLVSGQETQYF.

This CDR3 reads CASSWRSEQETQYF. The CDR3, as DNA: TGTGCCAGCAGTTGGCGGTCGGAACAAGAGACCCAGTACTTC. The gene calls are TRBV25-1 and TRBJ2-5; D remains ambiguous. In germline, CDR1 is MGHDK, CDR2 SYGVNS. The germline V and J ends were trimmed by 5 bases and 2 bases, with 12 bases remaining between them. CDR3 size: 14 residues.

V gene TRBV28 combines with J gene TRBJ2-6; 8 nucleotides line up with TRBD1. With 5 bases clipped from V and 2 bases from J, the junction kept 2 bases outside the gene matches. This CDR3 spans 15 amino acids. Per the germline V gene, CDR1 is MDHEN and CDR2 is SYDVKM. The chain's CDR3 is CASSTTGAGANVLTF. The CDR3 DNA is TGTGCCAGCAGTACGACAGGGGCTGGGGCCAACGTCCTGACTTTC.

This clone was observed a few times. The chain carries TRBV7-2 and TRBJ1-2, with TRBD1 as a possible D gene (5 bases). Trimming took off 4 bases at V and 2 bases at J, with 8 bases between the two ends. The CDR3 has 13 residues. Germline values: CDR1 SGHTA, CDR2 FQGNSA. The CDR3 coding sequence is TGTGCCAGCAGCTCGGGGGGAAACTATGGCTACACCTTC. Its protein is CASSSGGNYGYTF. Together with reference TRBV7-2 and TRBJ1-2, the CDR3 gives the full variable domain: GAGVSQSPSNKVTEKGKDVELRCDPISGHTALYWYRQSLGQGLEFLIYFQGNSAPDKSGLPSDRFSAERTGGSVSTLTIQRTQQEDSAVYLCASSSGGNYGYTFGSGTRLTVV.

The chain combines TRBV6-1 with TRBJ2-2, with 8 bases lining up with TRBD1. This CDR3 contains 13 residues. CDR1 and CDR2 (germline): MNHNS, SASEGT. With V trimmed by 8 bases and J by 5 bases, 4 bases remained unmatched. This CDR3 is CASGYRGTGELFF. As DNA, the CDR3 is TGTGCCAGCGGATACAGGGGGACCGGGGAGCTGTTTTTT.

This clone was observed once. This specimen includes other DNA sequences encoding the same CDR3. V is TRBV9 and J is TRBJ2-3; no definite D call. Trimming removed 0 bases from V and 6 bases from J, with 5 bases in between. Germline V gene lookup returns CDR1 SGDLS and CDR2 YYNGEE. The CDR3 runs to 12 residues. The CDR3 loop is CASSVGADTQYF. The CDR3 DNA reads TGTGCCAGCAGCGTAGGGGCGGATACGCAGTATTTT. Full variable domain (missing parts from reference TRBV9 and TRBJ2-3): DSGVTQTPKHLITATGQRVTLRCSPRSGDLSVYWYQQSLDQGLQFLIQYYNGEERAKGNILERFSAQQFPDLHSELNLSSLELGDSALYFCASSVGADTQYFGPGTRLTVL.

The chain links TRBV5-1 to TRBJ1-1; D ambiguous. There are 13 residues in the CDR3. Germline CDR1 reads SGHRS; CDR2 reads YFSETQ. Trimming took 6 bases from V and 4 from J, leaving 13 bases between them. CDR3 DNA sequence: TGCGCCAGCACCCGAGGTGGGTCCACTGAAGCTTTCTTT. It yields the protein CASTRGGSTEAFF.

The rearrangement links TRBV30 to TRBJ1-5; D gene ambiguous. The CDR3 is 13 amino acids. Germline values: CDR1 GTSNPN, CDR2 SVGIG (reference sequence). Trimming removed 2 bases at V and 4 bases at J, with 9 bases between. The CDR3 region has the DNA TGTGCCTGGAGTCTGGGAGGGAATCAGCCCCAGCATTTT. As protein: CAWSLGGNQPQHF.

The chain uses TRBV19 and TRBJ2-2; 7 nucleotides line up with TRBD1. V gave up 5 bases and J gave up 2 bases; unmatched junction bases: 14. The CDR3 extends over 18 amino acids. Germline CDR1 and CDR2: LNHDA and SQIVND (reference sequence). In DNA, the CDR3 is TGTGCCAGTAGTCTAATCCTCAGGGTAGGGGGCAACACCGGGGAGCTGTTTTTT. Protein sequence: CASSLILRVGGNTGELFF.

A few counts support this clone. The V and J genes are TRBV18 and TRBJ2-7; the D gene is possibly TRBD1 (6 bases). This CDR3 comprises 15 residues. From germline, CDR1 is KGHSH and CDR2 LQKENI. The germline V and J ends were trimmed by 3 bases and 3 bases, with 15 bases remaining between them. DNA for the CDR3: TGTGCCAGCTCACCGACCCAGGGGAGACACTACGAGCAGTACTTC. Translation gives CASSPTQGRHYEQYF.

This CDR3 is CASSFFRGGQETQYF. The CDR3 DNA follows: TGTGCCAGCAGCTTCTTCCGAGGTGGACAAGAGACCCAGTACTTC. This chain uses TRBV5-4 with TRBJ2-5; D not resolved. The germline V and J ends were trimmed by 2 bases and 2 bases, with 13 bases remaining between them. Per germline, CDR1 SGHNT and CDR2 YYREEE (reference sequence). CDR3 size: 15 residues.

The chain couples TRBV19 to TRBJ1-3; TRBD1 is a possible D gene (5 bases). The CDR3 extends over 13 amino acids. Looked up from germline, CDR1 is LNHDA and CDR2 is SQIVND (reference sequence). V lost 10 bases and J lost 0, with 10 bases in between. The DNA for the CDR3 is TGTGCCACCCAGACAGACTCTGGAAACACCATATATTTT. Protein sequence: CATQTDSGNTIYF.

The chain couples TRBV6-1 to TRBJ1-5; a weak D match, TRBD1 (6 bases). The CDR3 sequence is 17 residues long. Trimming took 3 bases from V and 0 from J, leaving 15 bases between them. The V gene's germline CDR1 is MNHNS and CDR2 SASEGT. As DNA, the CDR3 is TGTGCCAGCAGTGAGACGACAGGCAAATATAGCAATCAGCCCCAGCATTTT. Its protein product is CASSETTGKYSNQPQHF.

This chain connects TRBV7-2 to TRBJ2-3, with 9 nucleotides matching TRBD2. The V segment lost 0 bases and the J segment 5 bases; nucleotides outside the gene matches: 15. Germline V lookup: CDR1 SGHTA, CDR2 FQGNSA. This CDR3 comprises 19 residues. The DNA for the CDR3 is TGTGCCAGCAGCTTAGCGCAAAGGGTCTTAGCGGGGGTAGGAGATACGCAGTATTTT. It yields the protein CASSLAQRVLAGVGDTQYF.

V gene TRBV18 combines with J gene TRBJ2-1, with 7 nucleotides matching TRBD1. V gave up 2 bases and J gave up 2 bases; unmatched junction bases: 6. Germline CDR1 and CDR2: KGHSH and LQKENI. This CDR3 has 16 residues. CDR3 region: CASSPGAGGTYNEQFF. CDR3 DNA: TGTGCCAGCTCACCAGGTGCAGGGGGAACCTACAATGAGCAGTTCTTC.

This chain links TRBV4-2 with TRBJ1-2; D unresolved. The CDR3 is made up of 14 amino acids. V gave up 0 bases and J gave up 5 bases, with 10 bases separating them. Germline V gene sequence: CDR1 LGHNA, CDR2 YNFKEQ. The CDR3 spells CASSQEAQQYGYTF. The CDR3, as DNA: TGTGCCAGCAGCCAAGAAGCACAGCAATATGGCTACACCTTC.

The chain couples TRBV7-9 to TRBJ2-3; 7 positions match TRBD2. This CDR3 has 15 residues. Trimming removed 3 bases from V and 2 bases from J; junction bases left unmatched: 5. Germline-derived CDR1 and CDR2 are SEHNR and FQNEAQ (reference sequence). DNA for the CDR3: TGTGCCAGCAGCTTCCCCAGCGGGATCACAGATACGCAGTATTTT. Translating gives CASSFPSGITDTQYF.

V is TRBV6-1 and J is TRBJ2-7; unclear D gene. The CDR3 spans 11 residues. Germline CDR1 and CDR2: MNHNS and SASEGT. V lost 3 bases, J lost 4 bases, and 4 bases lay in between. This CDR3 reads CASSDRYEQYF. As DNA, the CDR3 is TGTGCCAGCAGTGACCGTTACGAGCAGTACTTC.

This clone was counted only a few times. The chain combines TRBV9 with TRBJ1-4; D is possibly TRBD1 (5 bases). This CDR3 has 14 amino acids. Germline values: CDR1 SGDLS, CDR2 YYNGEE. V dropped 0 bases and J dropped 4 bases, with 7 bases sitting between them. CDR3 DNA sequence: TGTGCCAGCAGCGTAGCCAGGGTTAATGAAAAACTGTTTTTT. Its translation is CASSVARVNEKLFF.

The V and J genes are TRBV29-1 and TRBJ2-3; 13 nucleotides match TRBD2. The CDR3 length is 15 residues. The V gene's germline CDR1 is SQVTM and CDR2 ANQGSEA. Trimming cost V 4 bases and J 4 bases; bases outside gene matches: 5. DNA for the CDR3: TGCAGCGTTGGGACTAGCGGGAGTAAGTCAGATACGCAGTATTTT. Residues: CSVGTSGSKSDTQYF.

DNA of the CDR3: TGTGCCAGCAGTTTATCGGGGCGTCCGGAGACCCAGTACTTC. The encoded protein is CASSLSGRPETQYF. The chain recombines TRBV27 with TRBJ2-5, with a possible D match to TRBD1 (5 bases). CDR3 length: 14 amino acids. Trimming removed 0 bases at V and 5 bases at J, with 10 bases between. Germline V gene data show CDR1 as MNHEY and CDR2 as SMNVEV (reference sequence).

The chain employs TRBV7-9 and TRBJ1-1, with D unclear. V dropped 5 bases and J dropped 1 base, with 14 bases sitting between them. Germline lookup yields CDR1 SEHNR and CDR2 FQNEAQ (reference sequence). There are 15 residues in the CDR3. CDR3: CASSEVSGRNTEAFF. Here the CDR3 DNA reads TGTGCCAGCAGCGAAGTGTCAGGAAGGAACACTGAAGCTTTCTTT.

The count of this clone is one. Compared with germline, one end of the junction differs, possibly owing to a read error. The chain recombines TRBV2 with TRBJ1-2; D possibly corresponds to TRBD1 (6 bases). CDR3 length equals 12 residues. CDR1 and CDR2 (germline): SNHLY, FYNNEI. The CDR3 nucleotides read TGTGCCAGCAGGCAGACAGGAATCGGAGATGGCTTC. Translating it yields CASRQTGIGDGF.

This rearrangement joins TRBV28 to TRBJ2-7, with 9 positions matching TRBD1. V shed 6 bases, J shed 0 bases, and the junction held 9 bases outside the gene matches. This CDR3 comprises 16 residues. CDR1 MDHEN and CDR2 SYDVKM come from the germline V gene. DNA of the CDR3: TGTGCCAGCAGCCGAGGACAGGGGTGGTTCTCCTACGAGCAGTACTTC. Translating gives CASSRGQGWFSYEQYF.

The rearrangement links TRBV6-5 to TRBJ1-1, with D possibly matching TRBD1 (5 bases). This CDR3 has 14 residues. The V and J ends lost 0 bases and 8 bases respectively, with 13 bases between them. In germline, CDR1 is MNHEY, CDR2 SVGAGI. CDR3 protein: CASSYSQGGREAFF. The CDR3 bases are TGTGCCAGCAGTTACTCCCAGGGCGGCAGAGAAGCTTTCTTT.

The CDR3 sequence is CASSADRYLAYGYTF. DNA for the CDR3: TGTGCCAGTAGTGCCGACAGGTATCTCGCCTATGGCTACACCTTC. This chain joins TRBV19 and TRBJ1-2, with D possibly being TRBD1 (6 bases). CDR1 and CDR2 from the germline V gene are LNHDA and SQIVND (reference sequence). The V gene lost 5 bases and the J gene lost 4 bases, with 17 bases spanning the gap. This CDR3 region has 15 residues. Full variable domain (remainder filled in from reference TRBV19 and TRBJ1-2): DGGITQSPKYLFRKEGQNVTLSCEQNLNHDAMYWYRQDPGQGLRLIYYSQIVNDFQKGDIAEGYSVSREKKESFPLTVTSAQKNPTAFYLCASSADRYLAYGYTFGSGTRLTVV.